This T cell receptor (beta chain) was sequenced in a study of cytotoxic CD8 clonotypes in ibrutinib-treated CLL. Study-wide background: Partial response occurred in roughly 25 patients and complete response in 2; at median approximately 65 months, roughly 14 remained remitted and some twelve progressed.

As for this clone: Antigen: not known.

V was pared by 4 bases and J by 7 bases, with 13 bases of the junction left unmatched. Germline loops: CDR1 MGHRA, CDR2 YSYEKL. The CDR3 has 16 residues. Deep sequencing aimed at 1 in 200,000 to 1 in 1 million T cells' resolution. Assay used: immunoSEQ multiplex PCR; TCRdb lists only in-frame clones, some missing. Of fewer than 150,000 clones in the sample, around 80% were seen once. Overall study results and limits: Sustained-remission patients were sampled at different times than progressing patients were. The study found public clonotypes uncommon, contracting or stable on treatment.

The sequencing here drew on PBMCs, taken after 24 months of ibrutinib treatment. The TCR originated in a human donor with chronic lymphocytic leukemia. The chain couples TRBV4-1 to TRBJ2-7; 10 bases align to TRBD1. CDR3 nucleotide sequence: TGCGCCAGCAGCCCCCGGCGGGACAGGGGTCGAGGAGAGCAGTACTTC. It is translated as CASSPRRDRGRGEQYF.